The entry that follows covers one TCR beta chain sequence. Its antigen is not yet known. No much larger clonotype is one base removed from it; base qualities were not supplied. V was cut back by 6 bases and J by 5 bases, leaving a gap of 13 bases between them. Including the terminal cysteine and phenylalanine, the CDR3 comprises 14 residues. The DNA shown is the 42-base CDR3, in frame from base 1. Based on the germline V gene, the CDR1 and CDR2 sequences are MRHNA and SNTAGT. TCRbeta CDR3 regions were sequenced with the immunoSEQ Assay. After extraction, genomic DNA underwent amplification by bias-controlled multiplex PCR, followed by high-throughput sequencing. Turning to the authors' computational methods: To quantify the absolute abundance of every unique TCRbeta CDR3 region, sequences were collapsed and filtered. T cell fraction was estimated by normalizing TCRbeta template counts to usable DNA, with usable DNA measured through amplification of reference genes found in all nucleated cells. Repertoire TCRs were annotated as SARS-CoV-2-specific when V gene, CDR3 amino acid sequence and J gene were exactly matched to a known reactive TCR set. The reference SARS-CoV-2 TCR set was obtained from MIRA and was filtered for enrichment in COVID-19-positive ImmuneCODE repertoires, whereby public or cross-reactive TCRs were removed. Using the MIRA antigens, annotated TCRs were further analysed by specific ORF or by position within an ORF. Breadth was defined as the number of annotated unique rearrangements divided by the total number of unique productive rearrangements, and depth was defined as the summed frequency of the annotated unique rearrangements. TCR breadth was compared between groups using two-sided Wilcoxon rank-sum tests. TCRdb mirrors the immuneACCESS table, restricted to in-frame sequences. Some clones are absent from its copies; in checked studies, under half trace to an unresolved V gene, and the reason for the others is unknown. The DNA gave D and trimming, while V, J and clone size come from that table. Within this sample are about 680,000 clones, with more than 80% of them counted one time only. The ten biggest clones cover approximately 1.5% of the sample.

The sample's treatment or condition, from its label and the paper: roughly 18 received Ad26.COV2.S at low or high dose, single or two shots; 5 received placebo; per-sample allocation not given. Repertoires of vaccine and placebo recipients were sequenced from samples taken on day 63 after the first injection. Cohort 1b enrolled roughly 25 adults aged 18-55 years at a single site in Boston, USA, between 29 July and 7 August 2020. Ad26.COV2.S consisted of a replication-incompetent adenovirus type 26 vector by which a prefusion-stabilized SARS-CoV-2 spike protein from the original Wuhan strain was expressed. This record comes from a study of Ad26.COV2.S vaccination and SARS-CoV-2 variants (dated by TCRdb to about 2021). General notes on the study: Vaccine-arm donors came from COV1001, a multicentre, randomized, double-blind, placebo-controlled phase I-IIa trial of Ad26.COV2.S in healthy adults. A total of 32 samples were included in the TCR-sequenced set, comprising about 20 Ad26.COV2.S vaccine recipients, 5 placebo recipients and 8 SARS-CoV-2 convalescent individuals. Investigators did not know the trial group allocation while performing experiments and assessing outcomes. Dosing of Ad26.COV2.S was intramuscular, at either 5x10^10 or 1x10^11 viral particles, delivered as one shot or as two shots spaced 56 days apart. The specificity and breadth of SARS-CoV-2-reactive T cell receptors after Ad26.COV2.S vaccination were assessed by TCRbeta repertoire sequencing. Participants in the trial were split at random into five groups of five each, receiving low-dose or high-dose Ad26.COV2.S once or twice, or else placebo on both occasions.

The investigation overall reported the following: Comparable non-spike TCR breadth was observed between vaccine and placebo recipients, consistent with only spike being contained in the vaccine. Compared with placebo recipients, Ad26.COV2.S recipients showed higher spike-specific TCR breadth (P = 0.0014). According to the authors, total T cell responses may have been underestimated by the TCR breadth and depth analyses. The study was not powered to compare responses between vaccine doses or regimens. After vaccination, spike-specific CD8+ and CD4+ T cell responses were reported to show substantial breadth.

This clonotype originated in a person aged 18-60 years who received the Ad26.COV2.S COVID-19 vaccine or a placebo. The source was peripheral blood, collected in a trial of Ad26.COV2.S vaccine versus placebo. Recombination connected TRBV6-4 to TRBJ2-2; 6 matching bases give a weak D call of TRBD2. The bases read TGTGCCAGCAGAAAAGGCAGCGGGACCGGGGAGCTGTTTTTT. This is translated as CASRKGSGTGELFF.